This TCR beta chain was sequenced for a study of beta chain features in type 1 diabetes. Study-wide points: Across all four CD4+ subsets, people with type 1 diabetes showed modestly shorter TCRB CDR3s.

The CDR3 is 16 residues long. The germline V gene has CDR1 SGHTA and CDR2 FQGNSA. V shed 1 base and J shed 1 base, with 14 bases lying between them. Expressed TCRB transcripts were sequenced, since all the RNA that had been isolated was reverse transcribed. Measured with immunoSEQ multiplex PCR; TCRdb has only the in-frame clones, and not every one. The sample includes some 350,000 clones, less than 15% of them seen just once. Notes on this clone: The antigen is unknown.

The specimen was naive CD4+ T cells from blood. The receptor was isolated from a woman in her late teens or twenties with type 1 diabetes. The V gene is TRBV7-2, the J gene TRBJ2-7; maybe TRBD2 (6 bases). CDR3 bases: TGTGCCAGCAGCTTAGAAGCACTAGCTGGGTCCTACGAGCAGTACTTC. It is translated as CASSLEALAGSYEQYF.